This TCR beta chain was retrieved from a study of regulatory T cells. Study-wide findings and caveats: Hydrophobic residues at CDR3 positions 6 and 7 were enriched in conventional CD4+ T cells of CD3G-deficient patients.

With V trimmed by 5 bases and J by 6 bases, 12 bases remained unmatched. Germline V gives CDR1 MNHEY, CDR2 SMNVEV (reference sequence). This CDR3 is built from 17 residues. The primer mix had 52 TRBV and 13 TRBJ primers. Repertoires were generated with immunoSEQ multiplex PCR, while TCRdb's copy carries only in-frame clones and drops some. This sample has some 31,000 clones, with over 90% found just once. About this clone: Its cognate antigen is unknown.

This TCR derives from a child younger than 10 with CD3G deficiency. The sequenced sample was conventional CD4+ T cells sorted from blood. This chain connects TRBV27 to TRBJ2-1; 11 bases agree with TRBD2. The CDR3 protein is CASSPRPTSGNVNEQFF. CDR3 sequence (DNA): TGTGCCAGCAGTCCCCGCCCGACTAGCGGGAATGTCAATGAGCAGTTCTTC.